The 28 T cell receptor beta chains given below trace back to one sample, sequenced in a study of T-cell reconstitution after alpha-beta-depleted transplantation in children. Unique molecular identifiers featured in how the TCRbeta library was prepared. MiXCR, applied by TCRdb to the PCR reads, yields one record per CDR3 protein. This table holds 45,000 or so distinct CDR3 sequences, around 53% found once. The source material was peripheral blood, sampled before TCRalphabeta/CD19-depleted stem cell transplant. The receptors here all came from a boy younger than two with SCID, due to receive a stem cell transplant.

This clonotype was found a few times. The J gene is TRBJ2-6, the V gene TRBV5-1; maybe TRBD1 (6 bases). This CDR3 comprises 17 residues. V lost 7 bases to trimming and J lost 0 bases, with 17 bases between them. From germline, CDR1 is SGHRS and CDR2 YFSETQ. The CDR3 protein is CASVWGQGSSGANVLTF. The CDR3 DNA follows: TGCGCCAGCGTCTGGGGGCAGGGGTCCTCTGGGGCCAACGTCCTGACTTTC.

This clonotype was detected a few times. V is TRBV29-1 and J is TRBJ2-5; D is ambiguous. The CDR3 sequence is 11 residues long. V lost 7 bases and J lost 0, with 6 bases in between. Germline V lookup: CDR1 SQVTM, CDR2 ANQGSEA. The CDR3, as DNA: TGCAGCGCTCGGTACCAAGAGACCCAGTACTTC. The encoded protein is CSARYQETQYF.

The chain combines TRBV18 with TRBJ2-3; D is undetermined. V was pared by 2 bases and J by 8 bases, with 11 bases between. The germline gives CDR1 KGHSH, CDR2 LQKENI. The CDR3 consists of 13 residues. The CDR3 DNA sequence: TGTGCCAGCTCACCAAACCCAGAGGTTACGCAGTATTTT. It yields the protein CASSPNPEVTQYF.

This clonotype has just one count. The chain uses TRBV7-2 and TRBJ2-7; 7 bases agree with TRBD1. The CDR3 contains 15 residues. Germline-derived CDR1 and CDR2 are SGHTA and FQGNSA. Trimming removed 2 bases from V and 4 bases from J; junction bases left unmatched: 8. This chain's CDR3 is CASSLSETGLYEQYF. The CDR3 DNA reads TGTGCCAGCAGCTTATCGGAGACAGGGCTTTACGAGCAGTACTTC.

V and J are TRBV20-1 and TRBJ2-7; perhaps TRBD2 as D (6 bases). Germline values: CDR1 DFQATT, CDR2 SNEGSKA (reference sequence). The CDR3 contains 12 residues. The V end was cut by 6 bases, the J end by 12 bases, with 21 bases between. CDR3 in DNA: TGCAGTGCCATCCCCGGACCGGGGGAGAGGTACTTC. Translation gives CSAIPGPGERYF.

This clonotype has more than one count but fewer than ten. CDR3 nucleotide sequence: TGCAGCGTTGCCGACTGGGCTTTCTTT. Its translation: CSVADWAFF. The chain combines TRBV29-1 with TRBJ1-1; D is undetermined. The CDR3 covers 9 residues. Between the trimmed V and J ends, which lost 4 bases and 11 bases, there was a span of 8 bases. Germline V gene sequence: CDR1 SQVTM, CDR2 ANQGSEA.

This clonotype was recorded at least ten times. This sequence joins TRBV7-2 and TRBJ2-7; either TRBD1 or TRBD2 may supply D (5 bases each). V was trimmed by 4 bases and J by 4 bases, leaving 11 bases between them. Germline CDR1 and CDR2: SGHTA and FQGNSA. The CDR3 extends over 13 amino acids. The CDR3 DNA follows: TGTGCCAGCAGCTCTACCTGGGGGTACGAGCAGTACTTC. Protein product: CASSSTWGYEQYF.

CDR3 sequence (DNA): TGTGCCAGCAGCTTAGTAGAGGCAGGTGAGCAGTTCTTC. This sequence encodes CASSLVEAGEQFF. This rearrangement joins TRBV11-3 to TRBJ2-1; D gene ambiguous. Germline V gene sequence: CDR1 SGHNT, CDR2 YENEEA. Trimming stripped 1 base from V and 9 bases from J, with 10 bases between. This CDR3 comprises 13 residues.

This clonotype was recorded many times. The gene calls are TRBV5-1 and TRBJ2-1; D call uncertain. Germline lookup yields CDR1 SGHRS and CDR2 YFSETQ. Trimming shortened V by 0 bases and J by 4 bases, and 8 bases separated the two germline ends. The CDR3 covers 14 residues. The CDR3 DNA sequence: TGCGCCAGCAGCTTGGAAACAGCTTACAATGAGCAGTTCTTC. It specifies CASSLETAYNEQFF.

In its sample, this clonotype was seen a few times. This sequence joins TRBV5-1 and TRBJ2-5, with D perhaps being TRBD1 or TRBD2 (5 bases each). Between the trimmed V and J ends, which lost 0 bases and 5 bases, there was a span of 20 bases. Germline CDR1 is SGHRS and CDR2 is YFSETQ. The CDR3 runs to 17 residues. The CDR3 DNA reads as TGCGCCAGCAGCTTGGAGGTTGGGACGGATTTTGGGGAGACCCAGTACTTC. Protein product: CASSLEVGTDFGETQYF. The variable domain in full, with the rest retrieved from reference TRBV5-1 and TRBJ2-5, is KAGVTQTPRYLIKTRGQQVTLSCSPISGHRSVSWYQQTPGQGLQFLFEYFSETQRNKGNFPGRFSGRQFSNSRSEMNVSTLELGDSALYLCASSLEVGTDFGETQYFGPGTRLLVL.

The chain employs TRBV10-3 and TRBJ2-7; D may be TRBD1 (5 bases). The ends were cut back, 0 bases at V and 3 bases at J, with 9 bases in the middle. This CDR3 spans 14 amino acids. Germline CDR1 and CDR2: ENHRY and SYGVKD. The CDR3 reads CAISESGQRYEQYF. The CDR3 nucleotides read TGTGCCATCAGTGAGTCAGGACAACGCTACGAGCAGTACTTC.

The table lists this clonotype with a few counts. The CDR3 sequence is CASSRGGLGGSYEQYF. As DNA, the CDR3 is TGCGCCAGCAGCCGGGGGGGACTAGGAGGATCCTACGAGCAGTACTTC. The chain recombines TRBV5-1 with TRBJ2-7; 8 bases line up with TRBD2. Germline CDR1 and CDR2: SGHRS and YFSETQ. The CDR3 covers 16 residues. V lost 4 bases and J lost 1; bases outside the gene matches: 10. The whole variable domain, remainder taken from reference TRBV5-1 and TRBJ2-7, is KAGVTQTPRYLIKTRGQQVTLSCSPISGHRSVSWYQQTPGQGLQFLFEYFSETQRNKGNFPGRFSGRQFSNSRSEMNVSTLELGDSALYLCASSRGGLGGSYEQYFGPGTRLTVT.

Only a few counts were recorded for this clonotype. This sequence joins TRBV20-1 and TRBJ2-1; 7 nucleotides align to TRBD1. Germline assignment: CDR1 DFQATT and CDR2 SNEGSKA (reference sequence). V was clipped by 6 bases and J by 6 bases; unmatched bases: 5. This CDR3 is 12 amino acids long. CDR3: CSAIDRANEQFF. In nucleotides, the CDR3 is TGCAGTGCCATCGACAGGGCCAATGAGCAGTTCTTC.

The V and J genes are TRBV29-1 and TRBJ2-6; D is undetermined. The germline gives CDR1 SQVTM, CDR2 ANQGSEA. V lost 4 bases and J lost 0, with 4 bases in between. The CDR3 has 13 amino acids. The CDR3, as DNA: TGCAGCGTTGTCAACTCTGGGGCCAACGTCCTGACTTTC. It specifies CSVVNSGANVLTF. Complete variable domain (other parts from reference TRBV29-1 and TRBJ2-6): SAVISQKPSRDICQRGTSLTIQCQVDSQVTMMFWYRQQPGQSLTLIATANQGSEATYESGFVIDKFPISRPNLTFSTLTVSNMSPEDSSIYLCSVVNSGANVLTFGAGSRLTVL.

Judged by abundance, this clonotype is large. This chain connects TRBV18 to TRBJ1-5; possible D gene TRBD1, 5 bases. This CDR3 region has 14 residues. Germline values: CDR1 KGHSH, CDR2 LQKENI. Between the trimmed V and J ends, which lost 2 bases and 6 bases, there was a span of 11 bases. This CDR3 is CASSPMGGGQPQHF. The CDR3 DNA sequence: TGTGCCAGCTCACCAATGGGGGGTGGTCAGCCCCAGCATTTT.

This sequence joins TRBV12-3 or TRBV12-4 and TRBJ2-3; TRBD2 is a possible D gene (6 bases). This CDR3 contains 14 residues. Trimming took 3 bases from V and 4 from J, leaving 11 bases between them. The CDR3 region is CASSLGGWADTQYF. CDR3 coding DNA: TGTGCCAGCAGTTTGGGGGGTTGGGCAGATACGCAGTATTTT.

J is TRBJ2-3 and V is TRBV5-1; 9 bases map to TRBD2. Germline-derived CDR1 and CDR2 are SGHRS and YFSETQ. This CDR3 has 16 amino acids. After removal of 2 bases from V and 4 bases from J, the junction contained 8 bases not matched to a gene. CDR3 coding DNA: TGCGCCAGCAGCTTCGAGGGCGGGGGGGTGGCAGATACGCAGTATTTT. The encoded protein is CASSFEGGGVADTQYF.

Here the CDR3 reads CASSLAFGAGRGKLFF. CDR3 coding DNA: TGTGCCAGCAGCTTAGCGTTCGGGGCAGGGCGCGGAAAACTGTTTTTT. V is TRBV7-9 and J is TRBJ1-4; D possibly corresponds to TRBD1 (5 bases). CDR1 and CDR2 from the germline V gene are SEHNR and FQNEAQ (reference sequence). V lost 0 bases and J lost 10, with 18 bases in between. The CDR3 is made up of 16 amino acids. The full variable domain, rest sourced from reference TRBV7-9 and TRBJ1-4, is DTGVSQNPRHKITKRGQNVTFRCDPISEHNRLYWYRQTLGQGPEFLTYFQNEAQLEKSRLLSDRFSAERPKGSFSTLEIQRTEQGDSAMYLCASSLAFGAGRGKLFFGSGTQLSVL.

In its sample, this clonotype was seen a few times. This CDR3 is CASVPIGVAGRETQYF. The CDR3 DNA reads as TGTGCCAGCGTCCCCATCGGGGTAGCGGGGAGAGAGACCCAGTACTTC. V usage is TRBV27 and J usage is TRBJ2-5; 8 positions match TRBD2. With V trimmed by 8 bases and J by 4 bases, 15 bases remained unmatched. This CDR3 comprises 16 residues. CDR1 MNHEY and CDR2 SMNVEV come from the germline V gene (reference sequence).

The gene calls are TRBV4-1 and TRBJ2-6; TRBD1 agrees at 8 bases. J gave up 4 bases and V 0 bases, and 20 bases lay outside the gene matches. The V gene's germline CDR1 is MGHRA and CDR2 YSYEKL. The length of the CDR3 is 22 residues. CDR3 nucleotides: TGCGCCAGCAGCCAAGATCCCAGGGGGCCGGTAGGACAGGTCTACGGGGCCAACGTCCTGACTTTC. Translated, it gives CASSQDPRGPVGQVYGANVLTF.

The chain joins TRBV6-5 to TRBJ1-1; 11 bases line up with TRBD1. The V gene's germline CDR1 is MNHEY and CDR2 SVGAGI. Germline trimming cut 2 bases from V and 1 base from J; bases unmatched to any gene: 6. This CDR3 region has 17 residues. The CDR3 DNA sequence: TGTGCCAGCAGTTACCCGGGGGGGACAGGGGGGAACACTGAAGCTTTCTTT. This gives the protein CASSYPGGTGGNTEAFF.

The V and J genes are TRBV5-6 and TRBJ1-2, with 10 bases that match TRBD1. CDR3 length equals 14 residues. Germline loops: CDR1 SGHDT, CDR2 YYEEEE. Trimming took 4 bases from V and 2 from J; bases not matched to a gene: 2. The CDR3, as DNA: TGTGCCAGCAGCAAGGACAGGGGGAACTATGGCTACACCTTC. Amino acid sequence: CASSKDRGNYGYTF.

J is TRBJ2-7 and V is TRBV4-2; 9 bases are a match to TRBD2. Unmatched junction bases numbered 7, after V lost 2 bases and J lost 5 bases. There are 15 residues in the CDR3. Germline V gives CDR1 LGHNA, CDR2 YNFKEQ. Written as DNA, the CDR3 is TGTGCCAGCAGCCAATTAGGGACTAGCAACCACGAGCAGTACTTC. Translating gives CASSQLGTSNHEQYF.

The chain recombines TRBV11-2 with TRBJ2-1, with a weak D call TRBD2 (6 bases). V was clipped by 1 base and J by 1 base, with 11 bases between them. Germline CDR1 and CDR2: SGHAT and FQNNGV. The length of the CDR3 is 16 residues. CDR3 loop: CASSLVAGGSYNEQFF. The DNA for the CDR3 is TGTGCCAGCAGCTTAGTAGCCGGGGGTTCCTACAATGAGCAGTTCTTC.

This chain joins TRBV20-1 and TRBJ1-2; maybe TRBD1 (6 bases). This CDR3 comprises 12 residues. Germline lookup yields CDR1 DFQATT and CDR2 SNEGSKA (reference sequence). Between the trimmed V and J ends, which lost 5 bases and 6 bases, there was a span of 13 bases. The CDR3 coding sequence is TGCAGTGCTCCCAGGGGAAAAGATGGCTACACCTTC. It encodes CSAPRGKDGYTF.

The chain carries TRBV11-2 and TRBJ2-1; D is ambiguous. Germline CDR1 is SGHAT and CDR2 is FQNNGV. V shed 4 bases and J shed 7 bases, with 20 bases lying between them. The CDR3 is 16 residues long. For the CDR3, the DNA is TGTGCCAGCAGCTCCCCGCCTAGGGTGGTGTGGAATGAGCAGTTCTTC. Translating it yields CASSSPPRVVWNEQFF.

Here the CDR3 reads CASSLGPSLNTGELFF. The CDR3, as DNA: TGTGCCAGCAGCTTAGGCCCTAGCCTGAACACCGGGGAGCTGTTTTTT. The chain is built from TRBV7-8 and TRBJ2-2, with TRBD2 as a possible D gene (5 bases). Per germline, CDR1 SGHVS and CDR2 FQNEAQ. The CDR3 totals 16 residues. Trimming stripped 1 base from V and 1 base from J, with 10 bases between.

The DNA for the CDR3 is TGTGCCAGCAGTGGCGGACAACGCAATCAGCCCCAGCATTTT. Protein: CASSGGQRNQPQHF. The chain combines TRBV6-4 with TRBJ1-5, with TRBD1 as a possible D gene (5 bases). CDR1 is MRHNA and CDR2 is SNTAGT in the germline V gene. CDR3 size: 14 residues. V was clipped by 4 bases and J by 2 bases, with 9 bases between them.